The text below deals with one T cell receptor beta chain. What it recognizes is unknown. The entry originates in a study of cytomegalovirus exposure and HLA in healthy donors. Study outcomes and limitations: Whilst most TCR sequences proved rare, a subset of public TCRs occurred across many donors.

13 Jbeta primers and 60 Vbeta primers were used for the PCR. Assay: immunoSEQ multiplex PCR; the TCRdb copy retains only in-frame clones and omits some. Of approximately 160,000 clones detected, about 80% appear once; the ten largest clones hold about 9.7%. CDR3 length: 15 amino acids. With V trimmed by 5 bases and J by 7 bases, 8 bases remained unmatched. Germline V gene lookup returns CDR1 MDHEN and CDR2 SYDVKM. The V call is TRBV28, the J call TRBJ1-2; 12 bases fit TRBD1. This sequence originates from a man younger than 35 in good health and CMV-seropositive. What was sequenced was PBMCs. CDR3 in amino acids: CASSPGTGGAIGYTF. The DNA of the CDR3 is TGTGCCAGCAGTCCCGGGACAGGGGGCGCCATTGGCTACACCTTC.